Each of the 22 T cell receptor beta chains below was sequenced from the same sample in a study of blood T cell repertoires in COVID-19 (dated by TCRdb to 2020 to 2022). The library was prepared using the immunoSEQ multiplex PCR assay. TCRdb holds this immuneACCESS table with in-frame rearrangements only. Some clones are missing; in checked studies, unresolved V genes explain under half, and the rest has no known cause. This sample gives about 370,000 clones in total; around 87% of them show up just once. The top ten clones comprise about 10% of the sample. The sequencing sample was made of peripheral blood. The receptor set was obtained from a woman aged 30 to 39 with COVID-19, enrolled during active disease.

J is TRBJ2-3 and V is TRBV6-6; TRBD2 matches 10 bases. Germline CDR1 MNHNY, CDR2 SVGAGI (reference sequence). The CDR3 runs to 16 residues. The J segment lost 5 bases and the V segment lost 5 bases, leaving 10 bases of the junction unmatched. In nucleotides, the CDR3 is TGTGCCAGCAGTCCCCTGACTAGCGGGTTGTTAGATACGCAGTATTTT. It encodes CASSPLTSGLLDTQYF.

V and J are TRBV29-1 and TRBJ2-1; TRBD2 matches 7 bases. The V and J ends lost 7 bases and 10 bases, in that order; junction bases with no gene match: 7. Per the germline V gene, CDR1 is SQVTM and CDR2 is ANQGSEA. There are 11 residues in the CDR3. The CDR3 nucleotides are TGCAGCGCAGGACTAGATGGGGAGCAGTTCTTC. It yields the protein CSAGLDGEQFF.

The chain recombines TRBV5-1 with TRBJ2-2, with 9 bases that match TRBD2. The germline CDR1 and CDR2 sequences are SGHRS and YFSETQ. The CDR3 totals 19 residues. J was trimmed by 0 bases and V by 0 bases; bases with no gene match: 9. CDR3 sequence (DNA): TGCGCCAGCAGCTTGGGGCTAGCGGGAAACTGGGCGAACACCGGGGAGCTGTTTTTT. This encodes CASSLGLAGNWANTGELFF. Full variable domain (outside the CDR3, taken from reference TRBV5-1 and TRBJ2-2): KAGVTQTPRYLIKTRGQQVTLSCSPISGHRSVSWYQQTPGQGLQFLFEYFSETQRNKGNFPGRFSGRQFSNSRSEMNVSTLELGDSALYLCASSLGLAGNWANTGELFFGEGSRLTVL.

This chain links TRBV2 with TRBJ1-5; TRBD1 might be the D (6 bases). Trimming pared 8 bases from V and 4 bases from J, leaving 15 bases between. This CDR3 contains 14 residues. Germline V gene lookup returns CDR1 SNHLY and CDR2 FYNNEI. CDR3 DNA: TGTGCCAGCGATGAAGGACAGAAAAATCAGCCCCAGCATTTT. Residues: CASDEGQKNQPQHF.

The CDR3: CSVGTAGGTDTQYF. DNA for the CDR3: TGCAGCGTTGGGACGGCAGGGGGCACAGATACGCAGTATTTT. The chain combines TRBV29-1 with TRBJ2-3; D is perhaps TRBD1 (6 bases). CDR3 length equals 14 residues. Germline assignment: CDR1 SQVTM and CDR2 ANQGSEA. V lost 4 bases and J 1 base, leaving 12 bases between the germline ends.

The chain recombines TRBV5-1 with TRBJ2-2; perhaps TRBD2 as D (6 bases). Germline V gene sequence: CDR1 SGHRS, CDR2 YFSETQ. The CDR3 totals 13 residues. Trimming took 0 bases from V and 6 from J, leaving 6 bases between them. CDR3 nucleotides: TGCGCCAGCAGCTTGGGACTAGCCGGGGAGCTGTTTTTT. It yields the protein CASSLGLAGELFF.

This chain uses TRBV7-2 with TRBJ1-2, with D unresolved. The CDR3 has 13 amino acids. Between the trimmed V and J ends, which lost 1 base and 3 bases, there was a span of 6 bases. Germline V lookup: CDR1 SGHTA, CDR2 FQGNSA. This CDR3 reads CASSLVQYYGYTF. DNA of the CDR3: TGTGCCAGCAGCTTAGTACAGTACTATGGCTACACCTTC.

The CDR3 DNA sequence: TGTGCCAGCAGTCCGGGACAGGGGTACTATGGCTACACCTTC. It specifies CASSPGQGYYGYTF. The V gene is TRBV6-5, the J gene TRBJ1-2; 10 positions match TRBD1. The V and J ends lost 5 bases and 3 bases, in that order; junction bases with no gene match: 3. The CDR3 has 14 amino acids. Per the germline V gene, CDR1 is MNHEY and CDR2 is SVGAGI.

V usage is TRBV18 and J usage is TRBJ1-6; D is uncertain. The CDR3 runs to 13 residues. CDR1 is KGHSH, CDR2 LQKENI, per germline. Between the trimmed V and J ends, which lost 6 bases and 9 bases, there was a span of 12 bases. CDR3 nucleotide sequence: TGTGCCAGCTCCACTGAGGGTATTTCACCCCTCCACTTT. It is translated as CASSTEGISPLHF.

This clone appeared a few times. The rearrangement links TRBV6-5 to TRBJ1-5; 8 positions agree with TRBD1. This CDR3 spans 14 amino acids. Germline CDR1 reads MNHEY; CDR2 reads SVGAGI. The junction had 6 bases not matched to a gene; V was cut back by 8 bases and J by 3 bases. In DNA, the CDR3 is TGTGCCAGCCTGGGGACAGGAGTCAATCAGCCCCAGCATTTT. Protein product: CASLGTGVNQPQHF.

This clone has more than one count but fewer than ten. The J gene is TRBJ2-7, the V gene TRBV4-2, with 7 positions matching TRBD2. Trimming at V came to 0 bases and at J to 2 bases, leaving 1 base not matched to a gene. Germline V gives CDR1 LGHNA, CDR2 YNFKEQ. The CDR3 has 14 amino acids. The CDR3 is CASSQELAAYEQYF. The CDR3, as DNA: TGTGCCAGCAGCCAAGAGCTAGCGGCCTACGAGCAGTACTTC.

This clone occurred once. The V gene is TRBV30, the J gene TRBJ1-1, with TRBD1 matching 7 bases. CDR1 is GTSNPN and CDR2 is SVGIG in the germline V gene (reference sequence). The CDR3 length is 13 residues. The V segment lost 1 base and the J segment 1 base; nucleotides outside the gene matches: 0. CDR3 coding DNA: TGTGCCTGGAGTGGACAGGGGAACACTGAAGCTTTCTTT. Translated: CAWSGQGNTEAFF.

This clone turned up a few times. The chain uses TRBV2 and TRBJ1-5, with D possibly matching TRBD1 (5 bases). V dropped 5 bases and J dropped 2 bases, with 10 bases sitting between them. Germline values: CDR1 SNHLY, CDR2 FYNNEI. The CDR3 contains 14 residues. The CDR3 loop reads CASSRDRGNQPQHF. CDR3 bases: TGTGCCAGCAGTCGCGACAGAGGCAATCAGCCCCAGCATTTT.

The DNA for the CDR3 is TGTGCCAGTAGTATAGTTGGGGGAGGGACTGAAGCTTTCTTT. It codes for CASSIVGGGTEAFF. V and J are TRBV19 and TRBJ1-1, with D tentatively TRBD1 (5 bases). Germline V lookup: CDR1 LNHDA, CDR2 SQIVND (reference sequence). With 1 base removed from V and 5 bases from J, the gap between germline ends came to 11 bases. The CDR3 sequence is 14 residues long.

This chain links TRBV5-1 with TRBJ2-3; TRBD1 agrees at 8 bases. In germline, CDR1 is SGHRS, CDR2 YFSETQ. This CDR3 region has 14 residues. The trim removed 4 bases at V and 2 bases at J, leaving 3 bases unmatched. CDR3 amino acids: CASSQGQATDTQYF. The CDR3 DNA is TGCGCCAGCAGCCAGGGACAGGCCACAGATACGCAGTATTTT.

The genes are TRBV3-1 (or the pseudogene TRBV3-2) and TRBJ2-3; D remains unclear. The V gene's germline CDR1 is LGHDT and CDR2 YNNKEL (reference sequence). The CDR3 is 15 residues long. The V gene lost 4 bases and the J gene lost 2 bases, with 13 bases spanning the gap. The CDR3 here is CASSRNSLYTDTQYF. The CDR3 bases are TGTGCCAGCAGCCGGAACAGCCTCTACACAGATACGCAGTATTTT.

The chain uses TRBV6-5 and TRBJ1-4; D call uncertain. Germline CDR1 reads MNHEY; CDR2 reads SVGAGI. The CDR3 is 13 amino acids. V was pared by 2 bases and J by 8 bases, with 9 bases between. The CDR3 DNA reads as TGTGCCAGCAGTTACAGCGGACTAGAAAAACTGTTTTTT. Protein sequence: CASSYSGLEKLFF.

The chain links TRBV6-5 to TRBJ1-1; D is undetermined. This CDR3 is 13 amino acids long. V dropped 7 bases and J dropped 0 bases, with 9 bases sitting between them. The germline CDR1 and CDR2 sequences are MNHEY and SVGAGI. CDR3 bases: TGTGCCAGCAATCCCAGGTTGAACACTGAAGCTTTCTTT. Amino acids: CASNPRLNTEAFF.

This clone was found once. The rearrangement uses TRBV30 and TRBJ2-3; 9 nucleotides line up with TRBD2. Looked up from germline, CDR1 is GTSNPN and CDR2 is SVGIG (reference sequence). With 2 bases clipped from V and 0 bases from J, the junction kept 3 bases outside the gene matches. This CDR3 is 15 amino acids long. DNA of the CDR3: TGTGCCTGGAGTACGACTAGCGGAAGCACAGATACGCAGTATTTT. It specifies CAWSTTSGSTDTQYF.

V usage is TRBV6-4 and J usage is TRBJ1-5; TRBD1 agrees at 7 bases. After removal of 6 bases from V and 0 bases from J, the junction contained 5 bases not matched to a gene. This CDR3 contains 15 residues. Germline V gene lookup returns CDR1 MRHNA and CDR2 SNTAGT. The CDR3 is CASREQGYSNQPQHF. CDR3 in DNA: TGTGCCAGCAGAGAACAGGGGTATAGCAATCAGCCCCAGCATTTT.

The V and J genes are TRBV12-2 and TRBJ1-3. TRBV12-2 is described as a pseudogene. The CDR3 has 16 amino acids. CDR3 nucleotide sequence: TGTGCAAGTCGCTTAGTTTTGAGGTTCTCTGGAAACACCATATATTTT. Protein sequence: CASRLVLRFSGNTIYF.

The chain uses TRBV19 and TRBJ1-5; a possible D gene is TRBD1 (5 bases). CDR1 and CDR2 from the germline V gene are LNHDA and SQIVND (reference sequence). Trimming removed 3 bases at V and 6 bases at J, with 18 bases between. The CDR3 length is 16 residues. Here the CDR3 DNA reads TGTGCCAGTAGTATGGACGGCAGGGCGTATGGTCAGCCCCAGCATTTT. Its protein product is CASSMDGRAYGQPQHF.